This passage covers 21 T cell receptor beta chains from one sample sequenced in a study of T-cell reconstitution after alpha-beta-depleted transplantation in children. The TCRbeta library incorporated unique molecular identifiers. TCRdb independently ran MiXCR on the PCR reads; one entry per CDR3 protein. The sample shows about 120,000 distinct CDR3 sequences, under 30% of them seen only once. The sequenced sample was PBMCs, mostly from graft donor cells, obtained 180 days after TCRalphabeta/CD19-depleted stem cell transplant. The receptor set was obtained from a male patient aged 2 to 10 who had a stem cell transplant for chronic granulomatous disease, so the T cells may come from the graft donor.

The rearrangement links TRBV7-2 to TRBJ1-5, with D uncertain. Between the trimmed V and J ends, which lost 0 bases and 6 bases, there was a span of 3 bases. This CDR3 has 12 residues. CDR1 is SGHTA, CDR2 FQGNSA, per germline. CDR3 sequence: CASSLAAQPQHF. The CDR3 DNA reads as TGTGCCAGCAGCTTAGCGGCTCAGCCCCAGCATTTT. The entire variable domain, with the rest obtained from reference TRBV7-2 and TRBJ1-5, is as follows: GAGVSQSPSNKVTEKGKDVELRCDPISGHTALYWYRQSLGQGLEFLIYFQGNSAPDKSGLPSDRFSAERTGGSVSTLTIQRTQQEDSAVYLCASSLAAQPQHFGDGTRLSIL.

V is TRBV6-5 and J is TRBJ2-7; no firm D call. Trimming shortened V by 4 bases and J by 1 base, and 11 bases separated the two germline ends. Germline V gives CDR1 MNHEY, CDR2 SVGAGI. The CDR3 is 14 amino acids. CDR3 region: CASSSELESYEQYF. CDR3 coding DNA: TGTGCCAGCAGTTCCGAATTGGAGTCCTACGAGCAGTACTTC.

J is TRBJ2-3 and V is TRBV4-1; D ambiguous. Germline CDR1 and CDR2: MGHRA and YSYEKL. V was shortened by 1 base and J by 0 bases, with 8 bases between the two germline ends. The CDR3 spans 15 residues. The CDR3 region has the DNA TGCGCCAGCAGCCAAGTACAACTAAGCACAGATACGCAGTATTTT. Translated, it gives CASSQVQLSTDTQYF.

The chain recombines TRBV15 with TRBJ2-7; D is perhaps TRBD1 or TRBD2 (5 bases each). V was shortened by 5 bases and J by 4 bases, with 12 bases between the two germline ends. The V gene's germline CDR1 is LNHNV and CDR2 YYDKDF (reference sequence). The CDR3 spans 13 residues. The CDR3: CATSRGTSYEQYF. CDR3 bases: TGTGCCACCAGCCGTGGGACCTCATACGAGCAGTACTTC.

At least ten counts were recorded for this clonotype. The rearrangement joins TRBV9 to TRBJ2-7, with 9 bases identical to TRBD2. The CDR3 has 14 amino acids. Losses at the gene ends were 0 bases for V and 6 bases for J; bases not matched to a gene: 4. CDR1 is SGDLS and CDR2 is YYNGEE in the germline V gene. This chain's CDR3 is CASSVGSGSGEQYF. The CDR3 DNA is TGTGCCAGCAGCGTAGGTAGCGGGAGTGGCGAGCAGTACTTC.

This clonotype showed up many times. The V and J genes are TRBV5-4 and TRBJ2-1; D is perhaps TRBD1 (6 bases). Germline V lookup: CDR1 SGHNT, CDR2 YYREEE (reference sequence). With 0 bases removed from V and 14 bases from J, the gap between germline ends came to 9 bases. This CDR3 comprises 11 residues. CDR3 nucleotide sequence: TGTGCCAGCAGCTTGGAGTCAGGGGAGTTCTTC. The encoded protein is CASSLESGEFF.

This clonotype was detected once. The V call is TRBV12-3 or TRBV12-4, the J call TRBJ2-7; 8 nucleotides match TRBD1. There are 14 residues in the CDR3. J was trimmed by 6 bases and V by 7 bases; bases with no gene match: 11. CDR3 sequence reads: CASIGQGPLGEQYF. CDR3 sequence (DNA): TGTGCCAGCATCGGACAGGGTCCTCTTGGCGAGCAGTACTTC.

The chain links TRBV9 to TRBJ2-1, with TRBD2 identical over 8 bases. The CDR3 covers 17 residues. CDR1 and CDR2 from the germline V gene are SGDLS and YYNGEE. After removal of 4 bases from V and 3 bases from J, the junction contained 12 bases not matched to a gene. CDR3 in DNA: TGTGCCAGCAGCCCCCCTGGGATGGCGGGGGGCTACAATGAGCAGTTCTTC. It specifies CASSPPGMAGGYNEQFF.

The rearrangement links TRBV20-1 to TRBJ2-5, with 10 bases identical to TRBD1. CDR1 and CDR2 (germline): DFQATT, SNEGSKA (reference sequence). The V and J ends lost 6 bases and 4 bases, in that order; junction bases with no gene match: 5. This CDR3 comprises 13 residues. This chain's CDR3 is CSAPDRGVETQYF. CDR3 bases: TGCAGTGCCCCGGACAGGGGGGTAGAGACCCAGTACTTC.

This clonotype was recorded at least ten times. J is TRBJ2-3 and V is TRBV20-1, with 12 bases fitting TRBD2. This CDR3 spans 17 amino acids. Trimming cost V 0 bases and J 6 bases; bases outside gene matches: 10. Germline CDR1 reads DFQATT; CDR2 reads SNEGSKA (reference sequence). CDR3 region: CSARDLFASGGADTQYF. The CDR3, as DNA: TGCAGTGCTAGAGATCTGTTCGCTAGCGGGGGGGCGGATACGCAGTATTTT.

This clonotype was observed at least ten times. The CDR3: CSAREEGGALTDTQYF. In nucleotides, the CDR3 is TGCAGTGCTAGAGAAGAGGGGGGGGCCCTCACAGATACGCAGTATTTT. V usage is TRBV20-1 and J usage is TRBJ2-3; a possible D gene is TRBD2 (7 bases). V lost 0 bases, J lost 2 bases, and 15 bases lay in between. The CDR3 spans 16 residues. Germline V gene lookup returns CDR1 DFQATT and CDR2 SNEGSKA (reference sequence).

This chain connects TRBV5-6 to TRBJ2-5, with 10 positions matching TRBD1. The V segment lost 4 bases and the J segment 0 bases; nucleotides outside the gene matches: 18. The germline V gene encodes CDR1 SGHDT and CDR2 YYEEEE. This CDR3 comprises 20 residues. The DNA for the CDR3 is TGTGCCAGCAGCGTGTATGCACGGGACAGGGGTTTAAGCAACCAAGAGACCCAGTACTTC. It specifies CASSVYARDRGLSNQETQYF.

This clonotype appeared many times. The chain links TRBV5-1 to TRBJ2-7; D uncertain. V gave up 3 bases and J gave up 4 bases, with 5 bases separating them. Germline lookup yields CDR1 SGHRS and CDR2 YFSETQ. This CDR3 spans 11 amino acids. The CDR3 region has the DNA TGCGCCAGCAGCTGGGGTTACGAGCAGTACTTC. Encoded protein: CASSWGYEQYF.

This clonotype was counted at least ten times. This CDR3 reads CASSDREETQYF. In nucleotides, the CDR3 is TGTGCCAGCAGTGACAGGGAAGAGACCCAGTACTTC. The V call is TRBV12-3 or TRBV12-4, the J call TRBJ2-5; TRBD1 matches 7 bases. V trimming: 5 bases; J trimming: 3 bases; junction bases outside the gene matches: 0. The CDR3 consists of 12 residues.

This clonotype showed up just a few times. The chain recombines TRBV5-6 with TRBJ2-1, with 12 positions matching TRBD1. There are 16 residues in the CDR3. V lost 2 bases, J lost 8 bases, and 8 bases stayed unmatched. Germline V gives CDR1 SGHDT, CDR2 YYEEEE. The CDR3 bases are TGTGCCAGCAGCTTACAGGGACAGGGGGCCCGAGATGAGCAGTTCTTC. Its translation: CASSLQGQGARDEQFF.

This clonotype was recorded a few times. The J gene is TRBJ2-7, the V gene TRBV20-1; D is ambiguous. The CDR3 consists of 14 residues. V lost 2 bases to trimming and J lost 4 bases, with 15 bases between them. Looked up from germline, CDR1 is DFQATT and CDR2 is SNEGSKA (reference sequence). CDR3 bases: TGCAGTGCTAGATGGGGAAATAGTGGGTACGAGCAGTACTTC. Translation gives CSARWGNSGYEQYF.

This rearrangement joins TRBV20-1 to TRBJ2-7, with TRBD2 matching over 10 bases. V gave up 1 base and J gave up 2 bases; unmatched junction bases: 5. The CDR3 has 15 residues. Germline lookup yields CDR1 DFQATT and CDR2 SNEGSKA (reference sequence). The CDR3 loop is CSARAVLAGAYEQYF. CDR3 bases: TGCAGTGCTAGAGCCGTCCTAGCGGGGGCCTACGAGCAGTACTTC.

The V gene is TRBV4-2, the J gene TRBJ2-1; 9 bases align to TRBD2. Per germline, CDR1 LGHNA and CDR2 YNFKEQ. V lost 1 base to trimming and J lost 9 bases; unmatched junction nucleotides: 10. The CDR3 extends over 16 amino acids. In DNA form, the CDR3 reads TGTGCCAGCAGCCAAGTAGGAGCGGGGGGTCGGGGTGAGCAGTTCTTC. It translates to CASSQVGAGGRGEQFF.

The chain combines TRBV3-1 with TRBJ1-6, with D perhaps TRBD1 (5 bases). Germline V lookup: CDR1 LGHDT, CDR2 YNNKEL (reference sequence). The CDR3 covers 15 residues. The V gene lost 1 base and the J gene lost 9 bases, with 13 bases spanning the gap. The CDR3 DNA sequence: TGTGCCAGCAGCCAAGGGGGAAAGGGGACTTCACCCCTCCACTTT. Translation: CASSQGGKGTSPLHF.

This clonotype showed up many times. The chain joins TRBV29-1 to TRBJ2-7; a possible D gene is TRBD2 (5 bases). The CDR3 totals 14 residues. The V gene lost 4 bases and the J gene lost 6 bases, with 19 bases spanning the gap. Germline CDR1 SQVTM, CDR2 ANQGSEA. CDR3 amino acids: CSVGRTRATGEQYF. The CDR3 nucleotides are TGCAGCGTTGGACGGACTCGCGCAACCGGCGAGCAGTACTTC.

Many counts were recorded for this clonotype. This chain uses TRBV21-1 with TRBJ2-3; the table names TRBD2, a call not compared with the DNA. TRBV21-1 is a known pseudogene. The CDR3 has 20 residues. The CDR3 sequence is CASSKNGPPGTSGTPDTQYF. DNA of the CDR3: TGTGCCAGCAGCAAAAATGGGCCACCCGGGACTAGCGGGACCCCAGATACGCAGTATTTT.